This entry lists 9 T cell receptor beta chains sequenced from one sample in a study of blood T cells in healthy people across ages. The second PCR ran about 6 to 12 cycles with a sample-barcoded 5' primer and J-beta primers. TCRdb called the 5' RACE reads again in MiXCR, with one record for every CDR3 protein. The top ten hold 51% of the sample, which has approximately 350,000 distinct CDR3 sequences, 45% to 60% seen once. Sequencing was done on a sample of blood. The origin of the receptors is a man in his 60s in good health.

A few counts support this clonotype. The CDR3 bases are TGTGCCAGCAGTGACCAGCTTGGATACGAGCAGTACTTC. Translation gives CASSDQLGYEQYF. V gene TRBV12-3 or TRBV12-4 combines with J gene TRBJ2-7; D is unresolved. V was shortened by 5 bases and J by 4 bases, with 12 bases between the two germline ends. The CDR3 has 13 residues.

The genes are TRBV3-1 and TRBJ1-4; tentatively, D is TRBD1 (5 bases). This CDR3 has 15 residues. Germline CDR1 LGHDT, CDR2 YNNKEL (reference sequence). V was clipped by 1 base and J by 5 bases, with 11 bases between them. CDR3 DNA: TGTGCCAGCAGCCAAGCCCCGGGGGGGAATGAAAAACTGTTTTTT. Its protein is CASSQAPGGNEKLFF.

The CDR3 region is CSAPSGTAGAGYTF. In DNA form, the CDR3 reads TGCAGTGCTCCCAGCGGGACCGCGGGGGCTGGCTACACCTTC. The rearrangement links TRBV20-1 to TRBJ1-2; possibly TRBD1 for D (6 bases). The CDR3 loop spans 14 amino acids. Per the germline V gene, CDR1 is DFQATT and CDR2 is SNEGSKA (reference sequence). V lost 5 bases to trimming and J lost 7 bases, with 20 bases between them.

The rearrangement uses TRBV20-1 and TRBJ2-5, with 7 positions matching TRBD2. Germline V CDR1 and CDR2: DFQATT, SNEGSKA (reference sequence). The ends lost 4 bases at V and 13 bases at J; junction bases unmatched: 12. The CDR3 totals 12 residues. The CDR3 region has the DNA TGCAGTGCTAATTTAGGCGGGAGTCTGGCGTACTTC. It encodes CSANLGGSLAYF.

This clonotype appeared a few times. J is TRBJ2-6 and V is TRBV29-1, with 7 bases aligning to TRBD1. The CDR3 spans 15 residues. Germline CDR1 is SQVTM and CDR2 is ANQGSEA. The V segment lost 8 bases and the J segment 3 bases; nucleotides outside the gene matches: 10. The CDR3 reads CSTTGWNGGANVLTF. CDR3 nucleotides: TGCAGCACGACAGGGTGGAACGGTGGGGCCAACGTCCTGACTTTC.

This clonotype was found once. At one end the junction does not follow the germline gene, possibly because of a read error. This rearrangement joins TRBV29-1 to TRBJ2-1; D gene uncertain. The CDR3 has 14 residues. In germline, CDR1 is SQVTM, CDR2 ANQGSEA. The CDR3 nucleotides read TGCAGCGTGGGCAAACGTAACTCCCACAATGAGCAGTTCTTC. Translating gives CSVGKRNSHNEQFF.

This clonotype was seen a handful of times. The chain uses TRBV21-1 and TRBJ2-1; the listed D gene, TRBD1, was not tested against the DNA. TRBV21-1 is a listed pseudogene. The length of the CDR3 is 15 residues. The CDR3 reads CASSQGVVPYNEQFF. The CDR3 DNA follows: TGTGCCAGCAGCCAGGGGGTGGTCCCCTACAATGAGCAGTTCTTC.

The chain is built from TRBV20-1 and TRBJ2-1; D is uncertain. The tail of the sequence fits TRBJ2-7 better, so the J call may be wrong. Looked up from germline, CDR1 is DFQATT and CDR2 is SNEGSKA (reference sequence). The CDR3 length is 13 residues. This CDR3 reads CSARGRGINEQYF. The CDR3 nucleotides read TGCAGTGCTAGAGGTCGCGGAATCAATGAGCAGTACTTC.

This clonotype has ten or more counts. The V call is TRBV20-1, the J call TRBJ1-1, with D possibly matching TRBD1 (5 bases). This CDR3 is built from 12 residues. Trimming took off 5 bases at V and 4 bases at J, with 11 bases between the two ends. Germline V gene lookup returns CDR1 DFQATT and CDR2 SNEGSKA (reference sequence). The CDR3 sequence: CSAASRGTEAFF. In DNA form, the CDR3 reads TGCAGTGCTGCATCGAGGGGCACTGAAGCTTTCTTT.